This TCR beta chain was recovered during a study of T-cell memory formation after mild COVID-19. Study-wide findings and caveats: There were some responding clones in pre-infection memory, which suggested that cross-reactive memory had joined. Clones contracting over day 15 to 85 were CD4/CD8 balanced, with later expanders leaning CD4+. Among clones peaking at day 37 in the second wave, SARS-CoV-2 specificity remained unconfirmed. Clones which contracted sat mainly in CM and EM if CD4+, and in EMRA if CD8+.

MiXCR, applied by TCRdb to the 5' RACE reads, yields one record per CDR3 protein. The sample has approximately 88,000 distinct CDR3 sequences, more than 20% seen once; the top ten hold roughly 40%. Trimming stripped 1 base from V and 6 bases from J, with 18 bases between. Looked up from germline, CDR1 is SEHNR and CDR2 is FQNEAQ (reference sequence). CDR3 length: 16 residues. With regard to this clonotype: Its antigen is undetermined.

The clonotype originates from a man aged 18 to 30 who had mild COVID-19 (a few samples of this study predate the infection). Cell type and time point are not known. The rearrangement links TRBV7-9 to TRBJ1-1; D is undetermined. The sample taken for sequencing was PBMCs or a T cell subset sorted from them (not recorded which). DNA for the CDR3: TGTGCCAGCAGCTTAGGCCGGCGGGGTTTGGGAGCTGAAGCTTTCTTT. Translated, it gives CASSLGRRGLGAEAFF.